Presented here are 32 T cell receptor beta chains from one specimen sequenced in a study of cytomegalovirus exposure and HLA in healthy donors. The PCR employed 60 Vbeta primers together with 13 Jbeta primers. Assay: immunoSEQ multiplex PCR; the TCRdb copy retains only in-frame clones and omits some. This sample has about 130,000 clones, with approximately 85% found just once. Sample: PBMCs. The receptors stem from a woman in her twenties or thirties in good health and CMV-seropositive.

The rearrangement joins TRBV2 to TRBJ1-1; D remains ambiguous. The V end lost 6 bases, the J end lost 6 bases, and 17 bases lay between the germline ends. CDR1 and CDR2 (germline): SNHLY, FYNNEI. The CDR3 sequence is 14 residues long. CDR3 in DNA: TGTGCCAGCAGGGGGAGCAGCCCCTGGGCTGAAGCTTTCTTT. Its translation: CASRGSSPWAEAFF.

The CDR3 loop reads CASSFRGATEAFF. The CDR3 DNA reads TGCGCCAGCAGCTTCAGGGGCGCAACTGAAGCTTTCTTT. The chain joins TRBV5-1 to TRBJ1-1; TRBD1 is a possible D gene (6 bases). This CDR3 contains 13 residues. Between the trimmed V and J ends, which lost 2 bases and 5 bases, there was a span of 10 bases. Germline CDR1 and CDR2: SGHRS and YFSETQ.

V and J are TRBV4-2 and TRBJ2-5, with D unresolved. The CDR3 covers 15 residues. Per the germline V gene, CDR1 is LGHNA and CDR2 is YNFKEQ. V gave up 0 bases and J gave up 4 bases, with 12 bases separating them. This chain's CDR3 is CASSQERFPGETQYF. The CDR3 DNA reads TGTGCCAGCAGCCAAGAACGCTTCCCGGGAGAGACCCAGTACTTC.

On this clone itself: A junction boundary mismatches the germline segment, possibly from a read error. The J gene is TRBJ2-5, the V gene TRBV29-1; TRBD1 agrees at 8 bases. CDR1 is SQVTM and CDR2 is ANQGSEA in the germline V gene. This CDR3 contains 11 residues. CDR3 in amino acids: CSVEEGQANDF. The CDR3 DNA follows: TGCAGCGTTGAAGAGGGACAGGCTAATGACTTC. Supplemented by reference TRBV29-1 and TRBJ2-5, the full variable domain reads SAVISQKPSRDICQRGTSLTIQCQVDSQVTMMFWYRQQPGQSLTLIATANQGSEATYESGFVIDKFPISRPNLTFSTLTVSNMSPEDSSIYLCSVEEGQANDFGPGTRLLVL.

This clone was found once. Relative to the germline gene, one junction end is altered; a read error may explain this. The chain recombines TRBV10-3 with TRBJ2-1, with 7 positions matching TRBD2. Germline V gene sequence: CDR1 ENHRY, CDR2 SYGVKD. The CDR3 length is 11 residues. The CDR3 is CAISEELAVIF. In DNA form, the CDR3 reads TGTGCCATCAGTGAGGAGCTAGCGGTAATCTTC.

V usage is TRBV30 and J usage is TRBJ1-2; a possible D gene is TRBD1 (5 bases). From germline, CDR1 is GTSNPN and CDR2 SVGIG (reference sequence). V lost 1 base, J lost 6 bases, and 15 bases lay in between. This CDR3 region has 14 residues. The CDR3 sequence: CAWSGGWGVDGYTF. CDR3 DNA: TGTGCCTGGAGTGGTGGATGGGGGGTTGATGGCTACACCTTC.

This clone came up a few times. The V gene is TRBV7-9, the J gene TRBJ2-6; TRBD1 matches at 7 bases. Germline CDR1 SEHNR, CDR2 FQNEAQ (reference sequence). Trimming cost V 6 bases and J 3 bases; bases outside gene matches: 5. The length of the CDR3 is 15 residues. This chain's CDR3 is CASRPGGYGANVLTF. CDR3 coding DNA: TGTGCCAGCAGACCAGGGGGATATGGGGCCAACGTCCTGACTTTC.

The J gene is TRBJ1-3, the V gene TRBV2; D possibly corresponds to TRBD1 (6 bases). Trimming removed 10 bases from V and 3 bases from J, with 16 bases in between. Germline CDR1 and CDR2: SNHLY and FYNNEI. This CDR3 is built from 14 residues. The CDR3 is CATRQDLGGNTIYF. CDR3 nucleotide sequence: TGTGCCACCAGACAGGACCTGGGTGGAAACACCATATATTTT.

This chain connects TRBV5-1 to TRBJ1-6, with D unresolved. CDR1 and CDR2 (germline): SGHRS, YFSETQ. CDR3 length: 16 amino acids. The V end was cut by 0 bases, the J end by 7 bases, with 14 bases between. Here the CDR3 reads CASSLEAGAGNSPLHF. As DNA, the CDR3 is TGCGCCAGCAGCTTGGAGGCGGGAGCGGGGAATTCACCCCTCCACTTT.

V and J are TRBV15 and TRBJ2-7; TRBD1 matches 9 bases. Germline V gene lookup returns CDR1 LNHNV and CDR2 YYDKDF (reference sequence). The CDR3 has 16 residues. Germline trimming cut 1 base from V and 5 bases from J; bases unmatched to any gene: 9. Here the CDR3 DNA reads TGTGCCACCAGCAGAGCCTCCGGGACAGGGAGTGACGAGCAGTACTTC. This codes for CATSRASGTGSDEQYF.

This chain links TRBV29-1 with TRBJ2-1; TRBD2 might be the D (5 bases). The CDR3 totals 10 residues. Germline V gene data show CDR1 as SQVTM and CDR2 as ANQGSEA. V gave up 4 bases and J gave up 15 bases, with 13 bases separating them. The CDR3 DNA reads TGCAGCGTTGCCAGGCCTGGGAGGTTCTTC. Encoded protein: CSVARPGRFF.

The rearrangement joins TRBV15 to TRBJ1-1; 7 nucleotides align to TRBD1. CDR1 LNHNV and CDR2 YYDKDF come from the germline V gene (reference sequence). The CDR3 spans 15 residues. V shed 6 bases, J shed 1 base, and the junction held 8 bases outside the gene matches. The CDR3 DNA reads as TGTGCCACCAGATACCAGGGGGGCCAGAACACTGAAGCTTTCTTT. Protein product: CATRYQGGQNTEAFF.

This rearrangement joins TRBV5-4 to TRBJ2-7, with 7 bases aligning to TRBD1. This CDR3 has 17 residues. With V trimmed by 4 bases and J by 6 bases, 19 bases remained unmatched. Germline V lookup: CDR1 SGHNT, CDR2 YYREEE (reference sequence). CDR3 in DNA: TGTGCCAGCAGCCGTGCGATGACAGGGTGGAACCCTACCGAGCAGTACTTC. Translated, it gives CASSRAMTGWNPTEQYF.

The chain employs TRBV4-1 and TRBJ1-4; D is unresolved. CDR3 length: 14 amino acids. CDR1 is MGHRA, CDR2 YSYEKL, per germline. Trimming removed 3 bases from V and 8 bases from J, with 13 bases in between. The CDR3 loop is CASSHLGREEKLFF. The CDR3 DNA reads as TGCGCCAGCAGCCACCTCGGACGGGAGGAAAAACTGTTTTTT.

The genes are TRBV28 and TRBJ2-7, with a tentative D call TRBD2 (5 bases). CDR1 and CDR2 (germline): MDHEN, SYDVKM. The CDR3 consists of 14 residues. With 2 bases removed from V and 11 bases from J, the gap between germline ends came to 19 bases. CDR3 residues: CASSLMSGPTGEYF. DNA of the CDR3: TGTGCCAGCAGTTTAATGTCCGGGCCTACCGGGGAGTACTTC.

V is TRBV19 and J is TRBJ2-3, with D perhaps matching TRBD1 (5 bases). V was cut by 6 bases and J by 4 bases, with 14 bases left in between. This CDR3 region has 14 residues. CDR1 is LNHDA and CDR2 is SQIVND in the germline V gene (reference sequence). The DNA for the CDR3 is TGTGCCAGTAGCTCCCAGGGATACGCAGATACGCAGTATTTT. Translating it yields CASSSQGYADTQYF.

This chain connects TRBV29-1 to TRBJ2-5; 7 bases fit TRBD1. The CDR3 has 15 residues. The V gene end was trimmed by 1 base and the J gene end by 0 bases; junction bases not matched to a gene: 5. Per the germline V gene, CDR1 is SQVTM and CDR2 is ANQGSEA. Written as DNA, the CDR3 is TGCAGCGTTGAAGGGGCACAGGGGTACCAAGAGACCCAGTACTTC. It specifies CSVEGAQGYQETQYF. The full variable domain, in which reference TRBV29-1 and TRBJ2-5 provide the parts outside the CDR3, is SAVISQKPSRDICQRGTSLTIQCQVDSQVTMMFWYRQQPGQSLTLIATANQGSEATYESGFVIDKFPISRPNLTFSTLTVSNMSPEDSSIYLCSVEGAQGYQETQYFGPGTRLLVL.

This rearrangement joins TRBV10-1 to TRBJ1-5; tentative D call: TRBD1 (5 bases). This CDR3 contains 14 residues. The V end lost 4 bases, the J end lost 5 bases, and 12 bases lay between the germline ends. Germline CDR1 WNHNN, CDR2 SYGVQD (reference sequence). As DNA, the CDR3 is TGCGCCAGCAGTGGACCGGACATTGATCAGCCCCAGCATTTT. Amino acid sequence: CASSGPDIDQPQHF.

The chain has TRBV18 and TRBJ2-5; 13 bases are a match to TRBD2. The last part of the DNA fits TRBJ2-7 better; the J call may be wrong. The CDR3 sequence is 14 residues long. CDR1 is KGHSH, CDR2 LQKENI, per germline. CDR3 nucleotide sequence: TGTGCCAGCTCACCCGGACTAGCGGGAGACGAGCAGTACTTC. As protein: CASSPGLAGDEQYF.

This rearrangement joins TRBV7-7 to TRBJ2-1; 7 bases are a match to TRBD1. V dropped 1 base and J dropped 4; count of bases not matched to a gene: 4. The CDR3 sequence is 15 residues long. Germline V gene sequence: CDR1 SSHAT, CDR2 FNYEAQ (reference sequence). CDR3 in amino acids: CASSLGGTVYNEQFF. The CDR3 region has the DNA TGTGCCAGCAGCTTAGGTGGGACAGTTTACAATGAGCAGTTCTTC.

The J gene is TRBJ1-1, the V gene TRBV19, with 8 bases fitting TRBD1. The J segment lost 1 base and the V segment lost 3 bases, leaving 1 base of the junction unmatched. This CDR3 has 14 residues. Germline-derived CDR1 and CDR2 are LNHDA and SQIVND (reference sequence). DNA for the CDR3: TGTGCCAGTAGTATGGGACAGGCGAACACTGAAGCTTTCTTT. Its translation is CASSMGQANTEAFF. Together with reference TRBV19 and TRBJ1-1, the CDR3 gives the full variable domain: DGGITQSPKYLFRKEGQNVTLSCEQNLNHDAMYWYRQDPGQGLRLIYYSQIVNDFQKGDIAEGYSVSREKKESFPLTVTSAQKNPTAFYLCASSMGQANTEAFFGQGTRLTVV.

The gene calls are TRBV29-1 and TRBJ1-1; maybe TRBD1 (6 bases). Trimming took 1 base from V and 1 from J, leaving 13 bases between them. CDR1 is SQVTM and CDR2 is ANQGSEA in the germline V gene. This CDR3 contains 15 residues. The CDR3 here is CSVEVRGQTNTEAFF. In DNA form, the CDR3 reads TGCAGCGTTGAAGTCCGGGGACAAACGAACACTGAAGCTTTCTTT. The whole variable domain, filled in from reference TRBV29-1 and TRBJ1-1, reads SAVISQKPSRDICQRGTSLTIQCQVDSQVTMMFWYRQQPGQSLTLIATANQGSEATYESGFVIDKFPISRPNLTFSTLTVSNMSPEDSSIYLCSVEVRGQTNTEAFFGQGTRLTVV.

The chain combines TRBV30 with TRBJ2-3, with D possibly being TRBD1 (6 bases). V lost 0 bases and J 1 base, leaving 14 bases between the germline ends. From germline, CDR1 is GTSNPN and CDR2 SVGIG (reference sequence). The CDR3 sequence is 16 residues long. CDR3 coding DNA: TGTGCCTGGAGTGTAGGACAGTCAAGGGGCACAGATACGCAGTATTTT. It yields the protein CAWSVGQSRGTDTQYF.

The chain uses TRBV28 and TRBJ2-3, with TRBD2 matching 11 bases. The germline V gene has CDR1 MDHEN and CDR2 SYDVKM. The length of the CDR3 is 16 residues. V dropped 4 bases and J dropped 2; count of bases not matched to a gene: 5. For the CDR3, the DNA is TGTGCCAGCAGTTCTCGACTAGCGGGGTACACAGATACGCAGTATTTT. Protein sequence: CASSSRLAGYTDTQYF.

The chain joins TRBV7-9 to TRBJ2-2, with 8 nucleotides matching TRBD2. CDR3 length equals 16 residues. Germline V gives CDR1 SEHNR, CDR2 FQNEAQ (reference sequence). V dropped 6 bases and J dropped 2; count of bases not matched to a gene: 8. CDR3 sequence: CASRTPGLGNTGELFF. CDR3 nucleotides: TGTGCCAGCAGAACCCCGGGACTAGGTAACACCGGGGAGCTGTTTTTT.

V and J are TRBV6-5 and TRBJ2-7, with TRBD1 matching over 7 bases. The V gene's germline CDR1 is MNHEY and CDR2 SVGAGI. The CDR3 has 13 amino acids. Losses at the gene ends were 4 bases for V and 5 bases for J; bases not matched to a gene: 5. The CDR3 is CASSWGQKNEQYF. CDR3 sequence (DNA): TGTGCCAGCAGTTGGGGACAGAAGAACGAGCAGTACTTC.

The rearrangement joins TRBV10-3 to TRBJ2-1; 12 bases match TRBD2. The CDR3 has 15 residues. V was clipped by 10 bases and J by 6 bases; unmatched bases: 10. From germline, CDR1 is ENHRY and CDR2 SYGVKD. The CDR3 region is CATAPSGGAGNEQFF. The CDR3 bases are TGTGCCACTGCCCCTAGCGGGGGGGCGGGCAATGAGCAGTTCTTC.

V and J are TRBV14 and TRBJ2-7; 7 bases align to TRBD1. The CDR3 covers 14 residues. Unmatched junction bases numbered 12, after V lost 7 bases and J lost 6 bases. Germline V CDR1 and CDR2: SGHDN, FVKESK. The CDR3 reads CASNTGTARSEQYF. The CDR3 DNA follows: TGTGCCAGCAACACCGGGACAGCTAGAAGCGAGCAGTACTTC. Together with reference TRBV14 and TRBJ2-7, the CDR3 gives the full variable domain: EAGVTQFPSHSVIEKGQTVTLRCDPISGHDNLYWYRRVMGKEIKFLLHFVKESKQDESGMPNNRFLAERTGGTYSTLKVQPAELEDSGVYFCASNTGTARSEQYFGPGTRLTVT.

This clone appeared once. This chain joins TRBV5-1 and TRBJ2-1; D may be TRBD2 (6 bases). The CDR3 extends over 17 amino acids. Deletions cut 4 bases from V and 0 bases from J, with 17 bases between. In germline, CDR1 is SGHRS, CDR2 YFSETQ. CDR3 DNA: TGCGCCAGCAGCAACCTCCCGGAGGGTGACTCCTACAATGAGCAGTTCTTC. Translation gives CASSNLPEGDSYNEQFF.

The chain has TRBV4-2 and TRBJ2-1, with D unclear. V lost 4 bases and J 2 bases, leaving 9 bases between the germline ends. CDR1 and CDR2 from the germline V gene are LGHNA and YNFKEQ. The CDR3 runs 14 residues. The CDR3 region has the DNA TGTGCCAGCAGCCGCGACACCGCCTACAATGAGCAGTTCTTC. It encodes CASSRDTAYNEQFF.

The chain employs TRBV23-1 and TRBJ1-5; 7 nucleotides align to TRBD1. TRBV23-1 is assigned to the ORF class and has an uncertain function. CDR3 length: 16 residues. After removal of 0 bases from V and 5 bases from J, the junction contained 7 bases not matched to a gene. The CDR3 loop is CASSQSGRGNHQPQHF. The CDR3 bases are TGCGCCAGCAGTCAATCGGGCAGGGGGAATCATCAGCCCCAGCATTTT.

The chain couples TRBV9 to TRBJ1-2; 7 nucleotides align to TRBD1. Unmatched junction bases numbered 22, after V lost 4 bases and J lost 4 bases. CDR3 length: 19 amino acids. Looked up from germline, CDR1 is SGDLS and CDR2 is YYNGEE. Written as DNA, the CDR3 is TGTGCCAGCAGCCACCACGTAGCGGACAGGATCCCGGCAGTCTATGGCTACACCTTC. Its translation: CASSHHVADRIPAVYGYTF.